These 21 T cell receptor beta chains were sequenced from one sample in a study of CD8 T cells in ankylosing spondylitis. Points from the study as a whole: A TCR beta motif of fewer than 10 highly homologous variants seemed to mark ankylosing spondylitis blood.

TCRdb independently ran MiXCR on the 5' RACE reads; one entry per CDR3 protein. Among about 440,000 distinct CDR3 sequences, roughly 17% were seen once, and the ten largest hold around 0.92%. Their target antigens are unknown. The sample comprised blood, either unsorted or a sorted T cell fraction (not recorded which). The receptors shown here come from a male donor with ankylosing spondylitis.

The V call is TRBV7-3, the J call TRBJ1-1; the D is unclear. V lost 4 bases, J lost 4 bases, and 10 bases lay in between. The CDR3 is made up of 13 amino acids. Germline CDR1 and CDR2: SGHTA and FQGTGA. CDR3 in DNA: TGTGCCAGCAGCTCACAGATAAGCACTGAAGCTTTCTTT. This translates into CASSSQISTEAFF.

This sequence joins TRBV6-1 and TRBJ1-1; 7 bases line up with TRBD1. CDR1 MNHNS and CDR2 SASEGT come from the germline V gene. The CDR3 runs 15 residues. The ends lost 5 bases at V and 7 bases at J; junction bases unmatched: 13. CDR3 sequence: CASSIGGRGWSEAFF. Here the CDR3 DNA reads TGTGCCAGCAGTATAGGGGGCCGGGGATGGAGTGAAGCTTTCTTT.

CDR3 DNA sequence: TGTGCCAGCAGTGGCCGCACGGGGGTTGAAAAACTGTTTTTT. Its protein product is CASSGRTGVEKLFF. This chain uses TRBV6-1 with TRBJ1-4; TRBD1 is a possible D gene (5 bases). CDR3 size: 14 residues. Germline loops: CDR1 MNHNS, CDR2 SASEGT. V lost 4 bases, J lost 7 bases, and 13 bases lay in between.

This clonotype was counted ten times or more. The chain combines TRBV11-2 with TRBJ2-3, with 9 bases lining up with TRBD1. Trimming cost V 1 base and J 4 bases; bases outside gene matches: 12. The germline gives CDR1 SGHAT, CDR2 FQNNGV. CDR3 size: 18 residues. CDR3 nucleotide sequence: TGTGCCAGCAGCTTAGTACCGTACGGGACAGGGAATTCAGATACGCAGTATTTT. Its translation: CASSLVPYGTGNSDTQYF.

This chain uses TRBV5-1 with TRBJ2-2, with 9 bases matching TRBD1. V gave up 4 bases and J gave up 3 bases; unmatched junction bases: 4. Germline V CDR1 and CDR2: SGHRS, YFSETQ. The CDR3 totals 15 residues. The CDR3 sequence is CASSIQGADTGELFF. In DNA form, the CDR3 reads TGCGCCAGCAGCATACAGGGGGCGGACACCGGGGAGCTGTTTTTT.

The rearrangement uses TRBV6-1 and TRBJ2-3; maybe TRBD2 (6 bases). Germline V gene sequence: CDR1 MNHNS, CDR2 SASEGT. This CDR3 spans 13 amino acids. The V gene lost 5 bases and the J gene lost 3 bases, with 9 bases spanning the gap. CDR3 nucleotide sequence: TGTGCCAGCAGTCGCGGGATAACAGATACGCAGTATTTT. Translating gives CASSRGITDTQYF.

This clonotype came up many times. The V and J genes are TRBV29-1 and TRBJ2-5; possibly TRBD1 for D (6 bases). Per germline, CDR1 SQVTM and CDR2 ANQGSEA. V gave up 2 bases and J gave up 1 base, with 11 bases separating them. The CDR3 is 14 amino acids. This chain's CDR3 is CSVERGWGQETQYF. CDR3 bases: TGCAGCGTTGAAAGGGGGTGGGGCCAAGAGACCCAGTACTTC.

This chain connects TRBV20-1 to TRBJ1-5; no reliable D call. CDR1 is DFQATT, CDR2 SNEGSKA, per germline (reference sequence). The CDR3 is 14 residues long. V lost 4 bases and J lost 2, with 12 bases in between. CDR3 sequence (DNA): TGCAGTGCTACCGGTGCACGGGGCAATCAGCCCCAGCATTTT. Amino acids: CSATGARGNQPQHF.

This clonotype was detected only a few times. J is TRBJ2-7 and V is TRBV9; TRBD2 matches at 7 bases. CDR1 and CDR2 from the germline V gene are SGDLS and YYNGEE. V was pared by 4 bases and J by 0 bases, with 10 bases of the junction left unmatched. CDR3 length: 16 amino acids. CDR3 protein: CASSPTGRSLSYEQYF. DNA for the CDR3: TGTGCCAGCAGCCCTACCGGGAGGAGCCTCTCCTACGAGCAGTACTTC.

This clonotype was detected a few times. The rearrangement uses TRBV12-3 or TRBV12-4 and TRBJ2-3, with D possibly called TRBD1 or TRBD2 (5 bases each). V was shortened by 3 bases and J by 3 bases, with 13 bases between the two germline ends. The CDR3 sequence is 15 residues long. CDR3 sequence reads: CASSFFSGTTDTQYF. DNA for the CDR3: TGTGCCAGCAGTTTCTTTTCAGGGACGACAGATACGCAGTATTTT.

About this clonotype itself: This CDR3 fails to terminate in the conserved phenylalanine or tryptophan, so it likely reflects a read error. The chain is built from TRBV7-2 and TRBJ2-3; D is uncertain. The CDR3 contains 12 residues. Germline-derived CDR1 and CDR2 are SGHTA and FQGNSA. Trimming took off 2 bases at V and 10 bases at J, with 10 bases between the two ends. The CDR3 is CASSLTVYAQYC. In DNA form, the CDR3 reads TGTGCCAGCAGCTTAACAGTATATGCGCAGTATTGT.

This clonotype has only a few counts. This chain links TRBV19 with TRBJ2-4; no definite D call. CDR1 is LNHDA, CDR2 SQIVND, per germline (reference sequence). This CDR3 contains 13 residues. V was trimmed by 4 bases and J by 6 bases, leaving 10 bases between them. The CDR3 reads CASSKGFGNIQYF. The DNA of the CDR3 is TGTGCCAGTAGTAAGGGATTTGGAAACATTCAGTACTTC.

The chain recombines TRBV6-2 or TRBV6-3 with TRBJ1-1; a weak D match, TRBD1 (6 bases). Germline V gene data show CDR1 as MNHEY and CDR2 as SVGEGT. The CDR3 has 12 residues. Trimming cost V 8 bases and J 4 bases, with 11 bases left between them. This CDR3 reads CASQRGLTEAFF. The CDR3 DNA is TGTGCCAGCCAGCGGGGGCTCACTGAAGCTTTCTTT.

As DNA, the CDR3 is TGTGCCAGCAGCTTACGTGACATGCAAGAGACCCAGTACTTC. Its translation: CASSLRDMQETQYF. This rearrangement joins TRBV11-2 to TRBJ2-5; no reliable D call. Germline CDR1 is SGHAT and CDR2 is FQNNGV. Trimming removed 2 bases from V and 2 bases from J, with 9 bases in between. The CDR3 extends over 14 amino acids.

This clonotype was recorded at least ten times. V usage is TRBV7-2 and J usage is TRBJ2-2; D is ambiguous. The length of the CDR3 is 13 residues. Per germline, CDR1 SGHTA and CDR2 FQGNSA. Trimming cost V 5 bases and J 2 bases, with 6 bases left between them. The CDR3 bases are TGTGCCAGCAGCCAGCATAACACCGGGGAGCTGTTTTTT. It translates to CASSQHNTGELFF.

A few counts support this clonotype. In DNA form, the CDR3 reads TGTGCCAGCAGCCAAGGGATGATCAATCTCAATGAGCAGTTCTTC. It encodes CASSQGMINLNEQFF. V is TRBV3-1 and J is TRBJ2-1; D is ambiguous. Trimming removed 1 base from V and 6 bases from J, with 13 bases in between. CDR1 is LGHDT, CDR2 YNNKEL, per germline (reference sequence). The CDR3 contains 15 residues.

This clonotype showed up just a few times. The V gene is TRBV20-1, the J gene TRBJ2-1; TRBD2 matches 13 bases. CDR3 length: 18 amino acids. V was pared by 5 bases and J by 4 bases, with 14 bases of the junction left unmatched. Germline CDR1 DFQATT, CDR2 SNEGSKA (reference sequence). The CDR3, as DNA: TGCAGTGCTGTCAGACTAGCGGGAGGAGGGGGAGGGTACAATGAGCAGTTCTTC. Its protein product is CSAVRLAGGGGGYNEQFF.

This clonotype has more than one count but fewer than ten. This chain links TRBV4-2 with TRBJ1-1, with D possibly TRBD1 on 6 matching bases. V was pared by 5 bases and J by 5 bases, with 15 bases between. The CDR3 has 14 residues. Germline V gene sequence: CDR1 LGHNA, CDR2 YNFKEQ. CDR3 DNA: TGTGCCAGCAGCGGAGGGGGTAAAAGAACTGAAGCTTTCTTT. Amino acids: CASSGGGKRTEAFF.

The chain recombines TRBV7-2 with TRBJ2-3; no clear D. The CDR3 sequence is 12 residues long. Germline CDR1 and CDR2: SGHTA and FQGNSA. V gave up 8 bases and J gave up 6 bases, with 12 bases separating them. The DNA for the CDR3 is TGTGCCAGCCGAAGGAGAACGGATACGCAGTATTTT. This sequence encodes CASRRRTDTQYF.

The J gene is TRBJ2-3, the V gene TRBV7-9; 8 bases agree with TRBD1. Germline CDR1 SEHNR, CDR2 FQNEAQ (reference sequence). This CDR3 contains 15 residues. With V trimmed by 3 bases and J by 0 bases, 2 bases remained unmatched. CDR3 in amino acids: CASSFQGASTDTQYF. The DNA for the CDR3 is TGTGCCAGCAGCTTCCAGGGGGCAAGCACAGATACGCAGTATTTT. The full variable domain, in which reference TRBV7-9 and TRBJ2-3 provide the parts outside the CDR3, is DTGVSQNPRHKITKRGQNVTFRCDPISEHNRLYWYRQTLGQGPEFLTYFQNEAQLEKSRLLSDRFSAERPKGSFSTLEIQRTEQGDSAMYLCASSFQGASTDTQYFGPGTRLTVL.

This clonotype was picked up a small number of times. The genes are TRBV20-1 and TRBJ2-2; D may be TRBD1 (6 bases). Germline CDR1 and CDR2: DFQATT and SNEGSKA (reference sequence). The CDR3 is 13 residues long. The V end lost 6 bases, the J end lost 5 bases, and 13 bases lay between the germline ends. CDR3 in DNA: TGCAGTGCCCAGAGGCAGGGGACCGGGGAGCTGTTTTTT. It translates to CSAQRQGTGELFF.